The present entry profiles one T cell receptor beta chain with its context. This specimen belongs to a study of blood T cell repertoires in COVID-19. Study overall: Both acute and convalescent COVID-19 samples were obtained from the United States, Italy and Spain.

TCRdb's copy holds only in-frame clones and misses some; the assay was immunoSEQ multiplex PCR. The table records about 140,000 clones, around 90% of them present only once. The J segment lost 4 bases and the V segment lost 6 bases, leaving 6 bases of the junction unmatched. Per germline, CDR1 MNHEY and CDR2 SVGAGI. This CDR3 has 15 amino acids. The sequencing input was peripheral blood. The source of this sequence is a woman in her forties or fifties with acute or convalescent COVID-19. The V and J genes are TRBV6-5 and TRBJ1-6, with 7 bases identical to TRBD1. The CDR3 region is CASSPGQTYNSPLHF. The CDR3, as DNA: TGTGCCAGCAGCCCGGGACAGACATATAATTCACCCCTCCACTTT.